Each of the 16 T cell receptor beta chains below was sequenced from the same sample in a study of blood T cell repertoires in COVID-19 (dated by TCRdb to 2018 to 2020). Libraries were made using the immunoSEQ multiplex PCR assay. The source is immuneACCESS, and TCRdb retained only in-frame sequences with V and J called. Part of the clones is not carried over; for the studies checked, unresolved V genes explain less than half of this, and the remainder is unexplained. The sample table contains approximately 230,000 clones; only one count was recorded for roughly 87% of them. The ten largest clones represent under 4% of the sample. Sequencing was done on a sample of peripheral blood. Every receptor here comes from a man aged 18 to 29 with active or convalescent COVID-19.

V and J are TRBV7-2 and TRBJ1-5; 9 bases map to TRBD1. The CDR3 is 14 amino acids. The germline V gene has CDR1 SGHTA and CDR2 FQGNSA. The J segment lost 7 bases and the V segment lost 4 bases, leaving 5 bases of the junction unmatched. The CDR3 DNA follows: TGTGCCAGCAGCTCGACAGGGGGTCAACAGCCCCAGCATTTT. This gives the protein CASSSTGGQQPQHF.

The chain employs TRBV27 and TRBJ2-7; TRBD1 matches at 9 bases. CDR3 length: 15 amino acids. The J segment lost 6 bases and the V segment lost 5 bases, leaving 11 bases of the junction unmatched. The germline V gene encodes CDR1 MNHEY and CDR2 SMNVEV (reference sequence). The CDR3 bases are TGTGCCAGCAGTGACCGGGACAGGGCCTTCTCCGAGCAGTACTTC. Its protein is CASSDRDRAFSEQYF.

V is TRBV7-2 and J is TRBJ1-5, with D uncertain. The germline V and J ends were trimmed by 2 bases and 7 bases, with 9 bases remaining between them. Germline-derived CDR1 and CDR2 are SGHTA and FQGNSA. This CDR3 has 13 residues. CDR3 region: CASSLQAGQPQHF. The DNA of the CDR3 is TGTGCCAGCAGCTTACAGGCGGGGCAGCCCCAGCATTTT.

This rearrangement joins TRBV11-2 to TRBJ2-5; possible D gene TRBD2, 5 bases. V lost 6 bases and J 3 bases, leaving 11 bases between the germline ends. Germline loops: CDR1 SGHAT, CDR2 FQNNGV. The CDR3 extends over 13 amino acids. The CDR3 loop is CASRDAGKETQYF. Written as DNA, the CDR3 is TGTGCCAGCAGAGATGCCGGGAAAGAGACCCAGTACTTC.

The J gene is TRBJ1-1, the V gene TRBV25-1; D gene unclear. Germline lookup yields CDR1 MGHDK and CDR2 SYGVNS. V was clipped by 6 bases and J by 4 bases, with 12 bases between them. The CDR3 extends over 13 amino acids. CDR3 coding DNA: TGTGCCAGCAGACTGGTTACGGGCACTGAAGCTTTCTTT. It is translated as CASRLVTGTEAFF.

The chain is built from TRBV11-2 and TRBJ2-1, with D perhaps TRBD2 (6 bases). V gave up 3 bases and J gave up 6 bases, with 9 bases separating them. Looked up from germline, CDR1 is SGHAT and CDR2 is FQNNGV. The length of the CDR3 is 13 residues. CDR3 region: CASSFSEGNEQFF. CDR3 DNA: TGTGCCAGCAGCTTCTCGGAGGGCAATGAGCAGTTCTTC. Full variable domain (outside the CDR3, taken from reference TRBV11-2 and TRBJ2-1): EAGVAQSPRYKIIEKRQSVAFWCNPISGHATLYWYQQILGQGPKLLIQFQNNGVVDDSQLPKDRFSAERLKGVDSTLKIQPAKLEDSAVYLCASSFSEGNEQFFGPGTRLTVL.

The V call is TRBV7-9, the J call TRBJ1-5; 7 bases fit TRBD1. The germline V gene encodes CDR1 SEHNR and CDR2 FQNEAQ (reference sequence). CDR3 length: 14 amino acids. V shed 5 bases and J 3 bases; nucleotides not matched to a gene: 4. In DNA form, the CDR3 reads TGTGCCAGCAGCCGACAGGGATTCAATCAGCCCCAGCATTTT. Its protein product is CASSRQGFNQPQHF.

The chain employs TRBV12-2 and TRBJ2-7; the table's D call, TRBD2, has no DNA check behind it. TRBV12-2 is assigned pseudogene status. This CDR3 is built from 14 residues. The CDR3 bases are TGTGCAAGTTCCCGAGGGGGGGACTCCTACGAGCAGTACTTC. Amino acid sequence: CASSRGGDSYEQYF.

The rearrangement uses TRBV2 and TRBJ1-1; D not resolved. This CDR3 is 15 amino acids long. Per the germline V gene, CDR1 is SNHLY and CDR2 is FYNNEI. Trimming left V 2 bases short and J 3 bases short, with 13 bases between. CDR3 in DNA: TGTGCCAGCAGTGAAAGCGGGTTATGGGACACTGAAGCTTTCTTT. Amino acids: CASSESGLWDTEAFF.

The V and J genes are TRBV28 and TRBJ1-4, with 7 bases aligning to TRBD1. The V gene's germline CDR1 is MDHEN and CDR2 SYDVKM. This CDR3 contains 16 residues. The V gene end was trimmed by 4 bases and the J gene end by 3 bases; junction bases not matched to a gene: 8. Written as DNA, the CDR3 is TGTGCCAGCAGTTCGTACGAGACAGGGCCTAATGAAAAACTGTTTTTT. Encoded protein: CASSSYETGPNEKLFF.

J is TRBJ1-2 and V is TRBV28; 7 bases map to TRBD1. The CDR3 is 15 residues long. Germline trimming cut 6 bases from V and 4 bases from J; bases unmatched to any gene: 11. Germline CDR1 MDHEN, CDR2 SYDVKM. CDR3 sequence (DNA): TGTGCCAGCAGGGGGGGACAGAACACGCTCTATGGCTACACCTTC. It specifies CASRGGQNTLYGYTF.

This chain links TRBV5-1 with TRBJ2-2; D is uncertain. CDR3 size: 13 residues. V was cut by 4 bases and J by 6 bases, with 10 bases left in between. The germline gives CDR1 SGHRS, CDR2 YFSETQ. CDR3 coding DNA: TGCGCCAGCAGCCACGGTCCCCCCGGGGAGCTGTTTTTT. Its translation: CASSHGPPGELFF.

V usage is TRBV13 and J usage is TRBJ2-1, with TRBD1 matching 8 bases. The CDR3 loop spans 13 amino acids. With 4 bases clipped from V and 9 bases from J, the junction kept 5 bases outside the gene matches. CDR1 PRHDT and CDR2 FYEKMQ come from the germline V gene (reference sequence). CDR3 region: CASSSQGAVEQFF. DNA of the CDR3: TGTGCCAGCAGCTCCCAGGGGGCGGTTGAGCAGTTCTTC.

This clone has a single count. This CDR3 is CASSLAGASSAEAFF. The CDR3, as DNA: TGTGCCAGCAGCTTGGCAGGGGCGTCATCAGCTGAAGCTTTCTTT. The chain has TRBV5-5 and TRBJ1-1; maybe TRBD1 (6 bases). This CDR3 has 15 amino acids. The V and J ends lost 0 bases and 6 bases respectively, with 15 bases between them. Germline-derived CDR1 and CDR2 are SGHKS and YYEKEE (reference sequence).

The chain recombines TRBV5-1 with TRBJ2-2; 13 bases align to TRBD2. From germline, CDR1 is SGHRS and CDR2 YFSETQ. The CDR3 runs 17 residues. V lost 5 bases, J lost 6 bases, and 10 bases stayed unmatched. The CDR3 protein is CASRTGLAGFFSGELFF. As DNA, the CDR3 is TGCGCCAGCAGGACGGGACTAGCGGGATTTTTCTCCGGGGAGCTGTTTTTT.

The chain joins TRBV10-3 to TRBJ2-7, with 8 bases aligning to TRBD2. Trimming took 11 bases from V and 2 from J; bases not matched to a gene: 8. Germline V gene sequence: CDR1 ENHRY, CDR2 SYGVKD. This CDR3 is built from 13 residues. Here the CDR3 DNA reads TGTGCCTTGGAGGGCGGGAGGCCCTACGAGCAGTACTTC. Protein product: CALEGGRPYEQYF.